This TCR beta chain was found in a study of blood T cell repertoires in COVID-19. Only in-frame clones appear in the TCRdb table, and some are missing; sequencing was by immunoSEQ multiplex PCR. The table has some 400,000 clones, around 87% seen once; the top ten hold approximately 1.2%. CDR3 length equals 16 residues. Germline V gene sequence: CDR1 LGHNA, CDR2 YSLEER. Trimming cost V 0 bases and J 1 base, with 11 bases left between them. As for this clone: This CDR3 is also generated by other DNA sequences in the sample.

Categorization into cohorts depended on clinical history that participants reported. V and J are TRBV4-3 and TRBJ2-3; maybe TRBD2 (5 bases). Sequencing was performed on PBMCs or T cells enriched from blood (not recorded which). This TCR came from a man aged 25-45 years who had recovered from COVID-19. The CDR3 nucleotides are TGCGCCAGCAGCCAAGAACGGACCGGGGGCACAGATACGCAGTATTTT. Residues: CASSQERTGGTDTQYF.